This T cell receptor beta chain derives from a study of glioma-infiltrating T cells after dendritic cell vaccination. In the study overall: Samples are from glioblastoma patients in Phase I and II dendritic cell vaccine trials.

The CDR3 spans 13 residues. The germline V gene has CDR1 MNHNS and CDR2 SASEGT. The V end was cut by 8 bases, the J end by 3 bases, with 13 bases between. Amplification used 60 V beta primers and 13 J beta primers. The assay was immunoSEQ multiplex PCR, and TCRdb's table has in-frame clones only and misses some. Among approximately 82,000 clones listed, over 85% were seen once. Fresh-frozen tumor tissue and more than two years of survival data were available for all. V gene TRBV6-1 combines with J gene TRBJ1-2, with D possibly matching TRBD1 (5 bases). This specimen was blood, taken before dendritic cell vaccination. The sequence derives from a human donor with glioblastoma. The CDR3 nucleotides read TGTGCCAGCTCGGGCAGGGCGGACTATGGCTACACCTTC. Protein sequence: CASSGRADYGYTF.